These 10 T cell receptor beta chains were sequenced from one sample in a study of glioma-infiltrating T cells after dendritic cell vaccination. Only in-frame clones appear in the TCRdb table, and some are missing; sequencing was by immunoSEQ multiplex PCR. The sample lists roughly 41,000 clones; approximately 82% were seen once. The sample consisted of blood, taken before dendritic cell vaccination. The receptors come from a human donor with glioblastoma.

The V and J genes are TRBV7-8 and TRBJ1-2; possibly TRBD1 for D (6 bases). This CDR3 has 18 amino acids. V dropped 1 base and J dropped 8 bases, with 26 bases sitting between them. Looked up from germline, CDR1 is SGHVS and CDR2 is FQNEAQ. Written as DNA, the CDR3 is TGTGCCAGCAGCTTAGAGCGGTGGACAGCGAATCCGTTGGGCGGCTACACCTTC. Its protein is CASSLERWTANPLGGYTF.

In its sample, this clone was seen a few times. V usage is TRBV7-9 and J usage is TRBJ2-4; D not certain. With 1 base removed from V and 0 bases from J, the gap between germline ends came to 10 bases. The CDR3 consists of 16 residues. Germline CDR1 is SEHNR and CDR2 is FQNEAQ (reference sequence). CDR3 sequence reads: CASSLVVNLAKNIQYF. The CDR3 region has the DNA TGTGCCAGCAGCTTAGTAGTTAATCTAGCCAAAAACATTCAGTACTTC.

The rearrangement links TRBV7-2 to TRBJ2-7; the match to TRBD2 covers 11 bases. The CDR3 has 16 residues. With 2 bases clipped from V and 4 bases from J, the junction kept 7 bases outside the gene matches. CDR1 and CDR2 from the germline V gene are SGHTA and FQGNSA. The CDR3: CASSLRLAGGLYEQYF. Here the CDR3 DNA reads TGTGCCAGCAGCTTAAGGCTAGCGGGGGGCCTATACGAGCAGTACTTC. Looking up the rest from reference TRBV7-2 and TRBJ2-7 gives the full variable domain: GAGVSQSPSNKVTEKGKDVELRCDPISGHTALYWYRQSLGQGLEFLIYFQGNSAPDKSGLPSDRFSAERTGGSVSTLTIQRTQQEDSAVYLCASSLRLAGGLYEQYFGPGTRLTVT.

The rearrangement joins TRBV6-5 to TRBJ2-5; TRBD2 is a possible D gene (7 bases). The V end lost 2 bases, the J end lost 5 bases, and 12 bases lay between the germline ends. In germline, CDR1 is MNHEY, CDR2 SVGAGI. The CDR3 consists of 14 residues. In nucleotides, the CDR3 is TGTGCCAGCAGTTACGTCAGGGGAGGGGAGACCCAGTACTTC. Amino acids: CASSYVRGGETQYF.

This clone is a singleton in its sample. This rearrangement joins TRBV29-1 to TRBJ2-7; D gene unclear. With 2 bases removed from V and 4 bases from J, the gap between germline ends came to 12 bases. CDR1 and CDR2 (germline): SQVTM, ANQGSEA. This CDR3 is 13 amino acids long. The CDR3 bases are TGCAGCGTTGAACTACTGGGCAGGTACGAGCAGTACTTC. The encoded protein is CSVELLGRYEQYF.

V and J are TRBV4-1 and TRBJ1-4; possible D gene TRBD1, 5 bases. The V gene's germline CDR1 is MGHRA and CDR2 YSYEKL. The CDR3 totals 16 residues. V lost 4 bases and J 0 bases, leaving 12 bases between the germline ends. The CDR3 loop is CASSRTPTATNEKLFF. The DNA of the CDR3 is TGCGCCAGCAGCCGAACCCCGACAGCAACTAATGAAAAACTGTTTTTT.

The rearrangement links TRBV11-3 to TRBJ2-5, with TRBD1 as a possible D gene (6 bases). The DNA end is more similar to TRBJ2-7, so the J call may be wrong. The CDR3 loop spans 14 amino acids. Germline values: CDR1 SGHNT, CDR2 YENEEA. CDR3 sequence: CASSLVDSSYEQYF. CDR3 sequence (DNA): TGTGCCAGCAGCCTAGTGGACAGCTCCTACGAGCAGTACTTC.

This clone was seen once. CDR3 protein: CASSQEPLRGTGTEAFF. CDR3 nucleotides: TGCGCCAGCAGCCAAGAACCCCTCCGGGGGACGGGCACTGAAGCTTTCTTT. The rearrangement uses TRBV4-1 and TRBJ1-1; the D gene is possibly TRBD1 (5 bases). Looked up from germline, CDR1 is MGHRA and CDR2 is YSYEKL. The V end lost 0 bases, the J end lost 4 bases, and 18 bases lay between the germline ends. This CDR3 has 17 amino acids.

This chain links TRBV25-1 with TRBJ2-1; 7 positions match TRBD1. This CDR3 has 15 residues. Trimming at V came to 7 bases and at J to 0 bases, leaving 6 bases not matched to a gene. In germline, CDR1 is MGHDK, CDR2 SYGVNS. In DNA, the CDR3 is TGTGCCAGCACCGGACAGGACCCCTCCTACAATGAGCAGTTCTTC. Amino acids: CASTGQDPSYNEQFF.

V gene TRBV2 combines with J gene TRBJ1-5, with 7 nucleotides matching TRBD1. CDR3 size: 17 residues. Trimming removed 5 bases from V and 5 bases from J; junction bases left unmatched: 15. Germline V gene lookup returns CDR1 SNHLY and CDR2 FYNNEI. The CDR3 region is CASSTPLTGKIYQPQHF. The DNA of the CDR3 is TGTGCCAGCAGTACTCCCCTGACAGGGAAAATATATCAGCCCCAGCATTTT.